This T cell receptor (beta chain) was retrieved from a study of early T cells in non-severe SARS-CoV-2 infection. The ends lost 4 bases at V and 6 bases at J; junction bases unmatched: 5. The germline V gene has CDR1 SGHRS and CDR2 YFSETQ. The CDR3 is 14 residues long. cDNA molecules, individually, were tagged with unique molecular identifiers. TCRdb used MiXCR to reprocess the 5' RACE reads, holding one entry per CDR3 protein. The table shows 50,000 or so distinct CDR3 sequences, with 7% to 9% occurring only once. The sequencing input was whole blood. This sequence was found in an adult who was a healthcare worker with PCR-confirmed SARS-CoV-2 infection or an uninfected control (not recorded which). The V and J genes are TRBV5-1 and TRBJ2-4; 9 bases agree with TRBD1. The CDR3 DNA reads TGCGCCAGCAGCCCGCCGGACAGGGGAAACATTCAGTACTTC. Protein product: CASSPPDRGNIQYF.